The T cell receptor beta chain described here comes from a study of blood T cell repertoires in COVID-19. On the study more broadly: Collection of acute and convalescent COVID-19 samples took place in the United States, Italy and Spain. The analysed material was cDNA or gDNA that came from T cells, B-cell-depleted T cells, or PBMCs.

As handled by the study authors: Quantification of nucleated cells was approximated via reference gene primer amplification. Libraries were prepared by immunoSEQ multiplex PCR; TCRdb keeps only in-frame clonotypes and omits some of them. V, J and clone size are taken as reported in that table, and D and trimming were inferred from the DNA itself. The table records approximately 38,000 clones, about four fifths of them present only once. CDR1 is MNHEY and CDR2 is SMNVEV in the germline V gene (reference sequence). CDR3 length: 16 residues. The J segment lost 4 bases and the V segment lost 5 bases, leaving 10 bases of the junction unmatched.

V usage is TRBV27 and J usage is TRBJ2-5; 10 bases agree with TRBD1. The sequence was collected from a human donor with acute or convalescent COVID-19. The donor label of this sample is uncertain. Sequencing was done on a sample of peripheral blood. The CDR3 reads CASSIRQGAGGETQYF. The CDR3 nucleotides are TGTGCCAGCAGTATTCGACAGGGGGCTGGGGGAGAGACCCAGTACTTC.